These 27 T cell receptor beta chains were sequenced from one sample in a study of blood T cell repertoires in COVID-19. TCRdb keeps only in-frame clones here, not all; method: immunoSEQ multiplex PCR. The sample contains about 80,000 clones, 70% to 90% of which appear only once. Sequencing was done on a sample of peripheral blood. These receptors came from a man aged 80 or over with active or convalescent COVID-19.

This chain joins TRBV30 and TRBJ1-2; possible D gene TRBD1, 6 bases. The V gene lost 1 base and the J gene lost 7 bases, with 16 bases spanning the gap. The CDR3 is 14 amino acids. The germline V gene encodes CDR1 GTSNPN and CDR2 SVGIG (reference sequence). This chain's CDR3 is CAWSDYRVFSGYTF. The CDR3 coding sequence is TGTGCCTGGAGTGATTACAGGGTGTTTTCTGGCTACACCTTC.

This chain joins TRBV25-1 and TRBJ1-5, with unresolved D. Germline CDR1 reads MGHDK; CDR2 reads SYGVNS. The V and J ends lost 4 bases and 5 bases respectively, with 9 bases between them. This CDR3 has 13 amino acids. The CDR3 DNA is TGTGCCAGCAGTGCCTCACGAGATCAGCCCCAGCATTTT. Translating it yields CASSASRDQPQHF. Variable domain in full (rest from reference TRBV25-1 and TRBJ1-5): EADIYQTPRYLVIGTGKKITLECSQTMGHDKMYWYQQDPGMELHLIHYSYGVNSTEKGDLSSESTVSRIRTEHFPLTLESARPSHTSQYLCASSASRDQPQHFGDGTRLSIL.

This clone was counted only a few times. The chain employs TRBV19 and TRBJ2-7; 13 positions agree with TRBD2. V trimming: 6 bases; J trimming: 0 bases; junction bases outside the gene matches: 2. The CDR3 extends over 15 amino acids. Per germline, CDR1 LNHDA and CDR2 SQIVND (reference sequence). CDR3 protein: CASSRTSGSSYEQYV. The CDR3, as DNA: TGTGCCAGTAGCAGGACTAGCGGGAGCTCCTACGAGCAGTACGTC.

The CDR3 region has the DNA TGCGCCAGCAGCCCAACCCGGGCGGGACAGGAGACCTACGAGCAGTACGTC. Residues: CASSPTRAGQETYEQYV. The V and J genes are TRBV4-1 and TRBJ2-7, with TRBD1 matching 8 bases. V shed 4 bases and J 2 bases; nucleotides not matched to a gene: 13. The CDR3 has 17 amino acids. Germline assignment: CDR1 MGHRA and CDR2 YSYEKL.

V and J are TRBV20-1 and TRBJ1-6, with D maybe TRBD1 (6 bases). The ends were cut back, 3 bases at V and 9 bases at J, with 15 bases in the middle. Germline V gene lookup returns CDR1 DFQATT and CDR2 SNEGSKA (reference sequence). The CDR3 is made up of 14 amino acids. As DNA, the CDR3 is TGCAGTGCTAGTCGGGGGGCCCCTGGTTCACCCCTCCACTTT. Translation: CSASRGAPGSPLHF.

On this clone: Other DNA sequences in this sample translate to the same CDR3. This chain joins TRBV7-2 and TRBJ1-2; 7 bases are a match to TRBD1. The germline CDR1 and CDR2 sequences are SGHTA and FQGNSA. Trimming cost V 0 bases and J 6 bases; bases outside gene matches: 1. The CDR3 runs 13 residues. The CDR3 reads CASSLATGDGYTF. Written as DNA, the CDR3 is TGTGCCAGCAGCTTAGCAACAGGGGATGGCTACACCTTC.

This clone appeared a single time. This chain connects TRBV7-2 to TRBJ2-1, with 9 bases that match TRBD1. The CDR3 covers 15 residues. With V trimmed by 5 bases and J by 3 bases, 5 bases remained unmatched. CDR1 is SGHTA, CDR2 FQGNSA, per germline. In DNA form, the CDR3 reads TGTGCCAGCAGCATCGGACAGGGGTACTACAATGAGCAGTTCTTC. Translated: CASSIGQGYYNEQFF.

V and J are TRBV7-2 and TRBJ2-5; D might be TRBD1 (7 bases). There are 14 residues in the CDR3. The germline V gene has CDR1 SGHTA and CDR2 FQGNSA. The ends were cut back, 6 bases at V and 2 bases at J, with 13 bases in the middle. CDR3 in amino acids: CASSQQGGQETQYF. The CDR3 DNA is TGTGCCAGCAGTCAGCAGGGGGGACAAGAGACCCAGTACTTC.

The V gene is TRBV5-4, the J gene TRBJ1-1; D possibly corresponds to TRBD1 (5 bases). This CDR3 has 14 residues. The germline V gene encodes CDR1 SGHNT and CDR2 YYREEE (reference sequence). V lost 4 bases to trimming and J lost 1 base, with 11 bases between them. The CDR3 protein is CASSKTVANTEAFF. The DNA for the CDR3 is TGTGCCAGCAGCAAGACAGTTGCGAACACTGAAGCTTTCTTT.

This chain uses TRBV18 with TRBJ2-3, with TRBD1 matching over 9 bases. Trimming took 6 bases from V and 3 from J; bases not matched to a gene: 4. CDR3 size: 14 residues. Germline V gene lookup returns CDR1 KGHSH and CDR2 LQKENI. CDR3 bases: TGTGCCAGCTCGGGACAGGGCCAGACAGATACGCAGTATTTT. Its translation: CASSGQGQTDTQYF.

In DNA, the CDR3 is TGCGCCAGCAGCGAAGGACCCGGGACAGCTTTATATGGCTACACCTTC. Its translation is CASSEGPGTALYGYTF. This rearrangement joins TRBV5-1 to TRBJ1-2, with 7 bases identical to TRBD1. Losses at the gene ends were 4 bases for V and 5 bases for J; bases not matched to a gene: 14. The CDR3 totals 16 residues. From germline, CDR1 is SGHRS and CDR2 YFSETQ.

This chain links TRBV19 with TRBJ1-2, with TRBD1 as a possible D gene (6 bases). CDR1 is LNHDA, CDR2 SQIVND, per germline (reference sequence). The CDR3 is made up of 16 amino acids. V lost 7 bases, J lost 4 bases, and 22 bases lay in between. The CDR3 sequence: CASTTRGARTGYGYTF. In DNA form, the CDR3 reads TGTGCCAGTACCACCCGGGGGGCCAGGACTGGCTATGGCTACACCTTC.

The chain is built from TRBV11-2 and TRBJ2-2; 10 positions agree with TRBD2. The ends lost 1 base at V and 4 bases at J; junction bases unmatched: 3. Germline V gives CDR1 SGHAT, CDR2 FQNNGV. This CDR3 is built from 16 residues. CDR3 residues: CASSLAPSGSTGELFF. The CDR3 DNA sequence: TGTGCCAGCAGCTTAGCACCTAGCGGGAGCACCGGGGAGCTGTTTTTT. Complete variable domain (other parts from reference TRBV11-2 and TRBJ2-2): EAGVAQSPRYKIIEKRQSVAFWCNPISGHATLYWYQQILGQGPKLLIQFQNNGVVDDSQLPKDRFSAERLKGVDSTLKIQPAKLEDSAVYLCASSLAPSGSTGELFFGEGSRLTVL.

This chain connects TRBV5-5 to TRBJ2-2, with 7 bases aligning to TRBD2. The ends lost 2 bases at V and 3 bases at J; junction bases unmatched: 7. The CDR3 sequence is 16 residues long. The germline V gene encodes CDR1 SGHKS and CDR2 YYEKEE (reference sequence). CDR3: CASSFRGGGDTGELFF. The DNA of the CDR3 is TGTGCCAGCAGCTTTCGCGGCGGGGGAGACACCGGGGAGCTGTTTTTT.

This chain links TRBV11-3 with TRBJ2-1; 12 nucleotides match TRBD2. The length of the CDR3 is 15 residues. Germline CDR1 SGHNT, CDR2 YENEEA. V trimming: 3 bases; J trimming: 9 bases; junction bases outside the gene matches: 6. CDR3 DNA: TGTGCCAGCAGCTTCCGACTAGCGGGAGTCACTGAGCAGTTCTTC. Protein: CASSFRLAGVTEQFF.

The chain recombines TRBV7-3 with TRBJ2-3; D remains unclear. Trimming took off 1 base at V and 0 bases at J, with 8 bases between the two ends. Germline V gene data show CDR1 as SGHTA and CDR2 as FQGTGA. This CDR3 is built from 15 residues. CDR3 nucleotide sequence: TGTGCCAGCAGCTTAATGTCGGGTAGCACAGATACGCAGTATTTT. Residues: CASSLMSGSTDTQYF.

The gene calls are TRBV7-9 and TRBJ2-1; D is undetermined. CDR3 length equals 13 residues. The germline CDR1 and CDR2 sequences are SEHNR and FQNEAQ (reference sequence). V gave up 5 bases and J gave up 4 bases, with 9 bases separating them. CDR3 coding DNA: TGTGCCAGCAGCGCCACTCAATACAATGAGCAGTTCTTC. Amino acids: CASSATQYNEQFF.

The chain joins TRBV9 to TRBJ1-5, with 9 bases fitting TRBD1. V shed 3 bases, J shed 6 bases, and the junction held 1 base outside the gene matches. CDR1 and CDR2 from the germline V gene are SGDLS and YYNGEE. The CDR3 consists of 13 residues. The CDR3 region has the DNA TGTGCCAGCAGCGGACAGGGGGGTCAGCCCCAGCATTTT. Translating it yields CASSGQGGQPQHF.

In DNA, the CDR3 is TGTGCCAGCAGCTTAGTGCGACTTCCCGAAGGGGACACTGAAGCTTTCTTT. Residues: CASSLVRLPEGDTEAFF. The chain couples TRBV7-8 to TRBJ1-1, with TRBD1 as a possible D gene (5 bases). V shed 1 base and J shed 3 bases, with 18 bases lying between them. Germline CDR1 SGHVS, CDR2 FQNEAQ. The CDR3 consists of 17 residues.

The chain is built from TRBV28 and TRBJ2-7; perhaps TRBD1 as D (5 bases). This CDR3 region has 12 residues. V lost 8 bases, J lost 3 bases, and 11 bases lay in between. Germline V gene data show CDR1 as MDHEN and CDR2 as SYDVKM. As DNA, the CDR3 is TGTGCCAGCTCGCGACAGCGCTACGAGCAGTACGTC. Its protein is CASSRQRYEQYV.

The J gene is TRBJ1-6, the V gene TRBV18; D may be TRBD1 (6 bases). V lost 5 bases, J lost 0 bases, and 11 bases lay in between. Germline lookup yields CDR1 KGHSH and CDR2 LQKENI. The CDR3 is 16 residues long. The chain's CDR3 is CASSKDRDSYNSPLHF. CDR3 coding DNA: TGTGCCAGCTCAAAGGACAGAGACTCCTATAATTCACCCCTCCACTTT.

V and J are TRBV5-8 and TRBJ1-5; 8 bases line up with TRBD1. The CDR3 sequence is 17 residues long. CDR1 is SGHTS, CDR2 YDEGEE, per germline. Trimming took 3 bases from V and 0 from J; bases not matched to a gene: 8. In DNA form, the CDR3 reads TGTGCCAGCAGCTATACCGGGACAGGTTATAGCAATCAGCCCCAGCATTTT. Translation gives CASSYTGTGYSNQPQHF.

The chain combines TRBV9 with TRBJ2-3, with 10 bases identical to TRBD2. The germline gives CDR1 SGDLS, CDR2 YYNGEE. V dropped 3 bases and J dropped 2; count of bases not matched to a gene: 6. The CDR3 is 16 residues long. CDR3 nucleotide sequence: TGTGCCAGCAGCGGGGGGACTAGCGAGTTCACAGATACGCAGTATTTT. Translating gives CASSGGTSEFTDTQYF.

This CDR3 reads CASSSVHGLAGDNYEQYV. The CDR3 DNA reads as TGTGCCAGCAGTTCCGTACACGGATTAGCGGGGGATAACTACGAGCAGTACGTC. The rearrangement joins TRBV6-2 or TRBV6-3 to TRBJ2-7; 9 bases agree with TRBD2. Germline V gene sequence: CDR1 MNHEY, CDR2 SVGEGT. This CDR3 has 18 amino acids. J gave up 3 bases and V 4 bases, and 16 bases lay outside the gene matches.

The CDR3 sequence: CASSPSTNEKLFF. DNA of the CDR3: TGCGCCAGCAGCCCTTCAACTAATGAAAAACTGTTTTTT. The rearrangement links TRBV5-1 to TRBJ1-4, with unresolved D. The CDR3 contains 13 residues. Trimming took 4 bases from V and 0 from J, leaving 4 bases between them. Germline V gives CDR1 SGHRS, CDR2 YFSETQ.

A word on this clone: Other DNA variants within this sample encode the same CDR3. The chain carries TRBV30 and TRBJ2-3, with no clear D. CDR1 and CDR2 from the germline V gene are GTSNPN and SVGIG (reference sequence). V lost 0 bases, J lost 4 bases, and 5 bases lay in between. This CDR3 is 12 amino acids long. CDR3 in amino acids: CAWSVSADTQYF. The CDR3 coding sequence is TGTGCCTGGAGTGTGAGTGCAGATACGCAGTATTTT.

The chain couples TRBV19 to TRBJ2-7; tentative D call: TRBD2 (5 bases). V gave up 5 bases and J gave up 5 bases, with 25 bases separating them. The CDR3 is 17 residues long. Germline V lookup: CDR1 LNHDA, CDR2 SQIVND (reference sequence). The CDR3 region has the DNA TGTGCCAGTAGTCGGGTAGCGCGCCAAATCGGCGGCCACGAGCAGTACGTC. Translated, it gives CASSRVARQIGGHEQYV.